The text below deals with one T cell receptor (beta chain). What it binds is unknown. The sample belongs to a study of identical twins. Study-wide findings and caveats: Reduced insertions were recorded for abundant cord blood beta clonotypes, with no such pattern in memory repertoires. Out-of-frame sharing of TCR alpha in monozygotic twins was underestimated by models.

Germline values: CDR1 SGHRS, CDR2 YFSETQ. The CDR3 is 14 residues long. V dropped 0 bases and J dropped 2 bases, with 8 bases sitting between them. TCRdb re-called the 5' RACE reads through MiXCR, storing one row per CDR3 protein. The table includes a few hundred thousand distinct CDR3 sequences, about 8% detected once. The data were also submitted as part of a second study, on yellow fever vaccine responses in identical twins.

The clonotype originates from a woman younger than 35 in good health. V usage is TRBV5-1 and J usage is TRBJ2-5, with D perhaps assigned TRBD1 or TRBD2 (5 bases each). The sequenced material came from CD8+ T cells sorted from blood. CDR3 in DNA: TGCGCCAGCAGCTTGGGTTGGGGGCAAGAGACCCAGTACTTC. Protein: CASSLGWGQETQYF.